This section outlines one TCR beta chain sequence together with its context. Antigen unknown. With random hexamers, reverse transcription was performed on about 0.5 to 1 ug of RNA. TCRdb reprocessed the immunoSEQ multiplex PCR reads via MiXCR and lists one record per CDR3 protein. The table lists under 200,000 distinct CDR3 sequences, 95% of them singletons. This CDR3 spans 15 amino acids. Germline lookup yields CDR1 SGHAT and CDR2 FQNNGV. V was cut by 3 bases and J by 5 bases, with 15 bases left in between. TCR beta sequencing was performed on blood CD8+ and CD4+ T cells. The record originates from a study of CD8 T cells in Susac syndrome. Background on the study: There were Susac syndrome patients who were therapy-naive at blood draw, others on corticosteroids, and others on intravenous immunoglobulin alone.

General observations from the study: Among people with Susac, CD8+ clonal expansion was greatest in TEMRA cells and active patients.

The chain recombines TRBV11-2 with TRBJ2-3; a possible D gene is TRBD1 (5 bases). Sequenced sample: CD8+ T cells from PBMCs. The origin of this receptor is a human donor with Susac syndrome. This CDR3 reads CASSFIPGIQDTQYF. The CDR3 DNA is TGTGCCAGCAGCTTTATTCCAGGGATACAAGATACGCAGTATTTT. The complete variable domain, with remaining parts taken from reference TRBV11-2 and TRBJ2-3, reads EAGVAQSPRYKIIEKRQSVAFWCNPISGHATLYWYQQILGQGPKLLIQFQNNGVVDDSQLPKDRFSAERLKGVDSTLKIQPAKLEDSAVYLCASSFIPGIQDTQYFGPGTRLTVL.